The 27 T cell receptor beta chains listed next were all sequenced from one sample in a study of blood T cell repertoires in COVID-19. The protocol was immunoSEQ multiplex PCR, while the TCRdb copy is restricted to in-frame clones and leaves out a portion. This sample yields 30,000 to 45,000 clones, of which approximately 91% are seen a single time; 2% to 2.5% belongs to the top ten. The source material was peripheral blood. All receptors derive from a man aged 45-65 years with active COVID-19.

This clone appeared once. The J gene is TRBJ2-2, the V gene TRBV19; TRBD1 matches 10 bases. The trim removed 6 bases at V and 0 bases at J, leaving 7 bases unmatched. This CDR3 has 17 residues. Germline assignment: CDR1 LNHDA and CDR2 SQIVND (reference sequence). The CDR3 reads CASSMTGTGANTGELFF. DNA for the CDR3: TGTGCCAGTAGCATGACCGGGACAGGGGCGAACACCGGGGAGCTGTTTTTT.

The V call is TRBV9, the J call TRBJ2-7, with TRBD2 identical over 14 bases. There are 15 residues in the CDR3. Losses at the gene ends were 4 bases for V and 3 bases for J; bases not matched to a gene: 3. Per germline, CDR1 SGDLS and CDR2 YYNGEE. In DNA form, the CDR3 reads TGTGCCAGCAGCTCGGGACTAGCGGGGGTCTACGAGCAGTACTTC. Amino acid sequence: CASSSGLAGVYEQYF. The full variable domain, rest sourced from reference TRBV9 and TRBJ2-7, is DSGVTQTPKHLITATGQRVTLRCSPRSGDLSVYWYQQSLDQGLQFLIQYYNGEERAKGNILERFSAQQFPDLHSELNLSSLELGDSALYFCASSSGLAGVYEQYFGPGTRLTVT.

This sequence joins TRBV7-8 and TRBJ2-1; possibly TRBD1 for D (5 bases). V was shortened by 7 bases and J by 8 bases, with 12 bases between the two germline ends. The CDR3 has 12 residues. Germline CDR1 is SGHVS and CDR2 is FQNEAQ. In nucleotides, the CDR3 is TGTGCCAGCACCCTCAGGGTCGATGAGCAGTTCTTC. Encoded protein: CASTLRVDEQFF.

The chain's CDR3 is CASTLSPGLHQGYTF. The CDR3, as DNA: TGTGCCAGCACTCTGTCGCCGGGGTTGCATCAGGGCTACACCTTC. The V gene is TRBV2, the J gene TRBJ1-2; D gene uncertain. CDR1 and CDR2 from the germline V gene are SNHLY and FYNNEI. Trimming removed 7 bases from V and 8 bases from J, with 23 bases in between. The CDR3 consists of 15 residues. The entire variable domain, with the rest obtained from reference TRBV2 and TRBJ1-2, is as follows: EPEVTQTPSHQVTQMGQEVILRCVPISNHLYFYWYRQILGQKVEFLVSFYNNEISEKSEIFDDQFSVERPDGSNFTLKIRSTKLEDSAMYFCASTLSPGLHQGYTFGSGTRLTVV.

The rearrangement links TRBV2 to TRBJ1-5; maybe TRBD1 (5 bases). Trimming took off 4 bases at V and 2 bases at J, with 9 bases between the two ends. Per germline, CDR1 SNHLY and CDR2 FYNNEI. This CDR3 is built from 14 residues. CDR3 sequence: CASSAQGGNQPQHF. The CDR3 nucleotides read TGTGCCAGCAGTGCCCAAGGGGGCAATCAGCCCCAGCATTTT.

As regards this clone: A read error may produce the germline difference seen at one junction end. This chain joins TRBV29-1 and TRBJ2-3, with 9 bases fitting TRBD2. From germline, CDR1 is SQVTM and CDR2 ANQGSEA. The CDR3 length is 14 residues. CDR3 sequence reads: CSESTGTSKDTQYF. The CDR3 DNA follows: TGCAGCGAATCAACCGGGACTAGCAAAGATACGCAGTATTTT.

The chain is built from TRBV6-5 and TRBJ2-2, with D maybe TRBD1 (6 bases). Trimming took 3 bases from V and 7 from J, leaving 9 bases between them. Germline CDR1 and CDR2: MNHEY and SVGAGI. The CDR3 is 13 amino acids. CDR3 nucleotides: TGTGCCAGCAGTTATTCAGGGGTCGGGGAGCTGTTTTTT. It yields the protein CASSYSGVGELFF.

The rearrangement uses TRBV5-1 and TRBJ1-1; D is unresolved. The CDR3 has 13 residues. Germline V gene sequence: CDR1 SGHRS, CDR2 YFSETQ. The V and J ends lost 3 bases and 1 base respectively, with 7 bases between them. The CDR3 nucleotides read TGCGCCAGCAGCTGGTCACAGAACACTGAAGCTTTCTTT. This translates into CASSWSQNTEAFF.

The chain combines TRBV6-2 or TRBV6-3 with TRBJ2-3; 8 positions agree with TRBD2. With 6 bases clipped from V and 3 bases from J, the junction kept 8 bases outside the gene matches. CDR3 length equals 15 residues. Germline V CDR1 and CDR2: MNHEY, SVGEGT. The CDR3 region has the DNA TGTGCCAGCAGCCGAGCGGGGGCCGAGACAGATACGCAGTATTTT. Translated, it gives CASSRAGAETDTQYF.

This chain links TRBV11-2 with TRBJ2-6, with 7 bases fitting TRBD1. CDR3 size: 18 residues. J lost 0 bases, V lost 5 bases, and 10 bases had no gene match. Germline V gene sequence: CDR1 SGHAT, CDR2 FQNNGV. The CDR3 region is CASSLQGTASSGANVLTF. The CDR3 DNA sequence: TGTGCCAGCAGCCTCCAGGGGACAGCAAGCTCTGGGGCCAACGTCCTGACTTTC.

The J gene is TRBJ2-7, the V gene TRBV10-2; a weak D match, TRBD1 (6 bases). Looked up from germline, CDR1 is WSHSY and CDR2 is SAAADI. V dropped 6 bases and J dropped 0 bases, with 12 bases sitting between them. This CDR3 is built from 14 residues. The CDR3 DNA reads as TGCGCCAGCAGGAGGACACAGGGCTCCTACGAGCAGTACTTC. Residues: CASRRTQGSYEQYF.

The chain couples TRBV5-6 to TRBJ1-1; D perhaps matches TRBD1 (5 bases). V gave up 4 bases and J gave up 1 base, with 14 bases separating them. This CDR3 spans 15 amino acids. The germline V gene has CDR1 SGHDT and CDR2 YYEEEE. CDR3 loop: CASSSRTRENTEAFF. The DNA for the CDR3 is TGTGCCAGCAGCAGTCGGACAAGGGAGAACACTGAAGCTTTCTTT. Complete variable domain (other parts from reference TRBV5-6 and TRBJ1-1): DAGVTQSPTHLIKTRGQQVTLRCSPKSGHDTVSWYQQALGQGPQFIFQYYEEEERQRGNFPDRFSGHQFPNYSSELNVNALLLGDSALYLCASSSRTRENTEAFFGQGTRLTVV.

The chain couples TRBV4-1 to TRBJ2-7; D not certain. The CDR3 is made up of 12 amino acids. The germline V and J ends were trimmed by 2 bases and 3 bases, with 5 bases remaining between them. Germline CDR1 reads MGHRA; CDR2 reads YSYEKL. The CDR3, as DNA: TGCGCCAGCAGCCAATCGAGCTACGAGCAGTACTTC. It translates to CASSQSSYEQYF.

The chain employs TRBV19 and TRBJ2-7; 7 nucleotides align to TRBD1. Germline values: CDR1 LNHDA, CDR2 SQIVND (reference sequence). V dropped 1 base and J dropped 3; count of bases not matched to a gene: 3. The CDR3 contains 14 residues. Here the CDR3 reads CASSIAQGNYEQYF. As DNA, the CDR3 is TGTGCCAGTAGTATAGCACAGGGGAACTACGAGCAGTACTTC. Full variable domain (missing parts from reference TRBV19 and TRBJ2-7): DGGITQSPKYLFRKEGQNVTLSCEQNLNHDAMYWYRQDPGQGLRLIYYSQIVNDFQKGDIAEGYSVSREKKESFPLTVTSAQKNPTAFYLCASSIAQGNYEQYFGPGTRLTVT.

The chain couples TRBV19 to TRBJ1-6; the D is unclear. This CDR3 has 13 residues. Germline CDR1 reads LNHDA; CDR2 reads SQIVND (reference sequence). Trimming removed 6 bases at V and 9 bases at J, with 12 bases between. The CDR3 region is CASRQVYGSPLHF. The CDR3 region has the DNA TGTGCCAGTAGGCAGGTATACGGTTCACCCCTCCACTTT.

Comments on this clone: At one of its ends the junction is not consistent with the germline gene, which may arise from a read error. The chain recombines TRBV2 with TRBJ2-7; a possible D gene is TRBD1 (5 bases). Germline CDR1 SNHLY, CDR2 FYNNEI. The CDR3 is 12 amino acids. The DNA for the CDR3 is TGTGCCAGCCAGGACGAAGGACAATCCCCCTCTTTC. This sequence encodes CASQDEGQSPSF.

The J gene is TRBJ1-1, the V gene TRBV5-1; D not certain. The CDR3 sequence is 14 residues long. Germline-derived CDR1 and CDR2 are SGHRS and YFSETQ. V was cut by 5 bases and J by 3 bases, with 14 bases left in between. The CDR3 here is CASRPSLGYTEAFF. The CDR3, as DNA: TGCGCCAGCAGGCCCAGCCTAGGATACACTGAAGCTTTCTTT. Using reference TRBV5-1 and TRBJ1-1 for the parts outside the CDR3, the full variable domain is KAGVTQTPRYLIKTRGQQVTLSCSPISGHRSVSWYQQTPGQGLQFLFEYFSETQRNKGNFPGRFSGRQFSNSRSEMNVSTLELGDSALYLCASRPSLGYTEAFFGQGTRLTVV.

The chain links TRBV12-3 or TRBV12-4 to TRBJ2-7; D gene uncertain. This CDR3 region has 11 residues. With 3 bases removed from V and 2 bases from J, the gap between germline ends came to 2 bases. CDR3 protein: CASSFTYEQYF. The DNA of the CDR3 is TGTGCCAGCAGTTTTACCTACGAGCAGTACTTC.

The rearrangement links TRBV29-1 to TRBJ1-1; perhaps TRBD1 as D (6 bases). Germline V CDR1 and CDR2: SQVTM, ANQGSEA. The CDR3 is 16 residues long. V lost 6 bases, J lost 0 bases, and 20 bases lay in between. This CDR3 reads CSVGWKRTAMNTEAFF. The CDR3 DNA sequence: TGCAGCGTCGGGTGGAAAAGGACAGCCATGAACACTGAAGCTTTCTTT. Full variable domain (rest looked up from reference TRBV29-1 and TRBJ1-1): SAVISQKPSRDICQRGTSLTIQCQVDSQVTMMFWYRQQPGQSLTLIATANQGSEATYESGFVIDKFPISRPNLTFSTLTVSNMSPEDSSIYLCSVGWKRTAMNTEAFFGQGTRLTVV.

The rearrangement uses TRBV30 and TRBJ1-5, with D possibly TRBD1 on 5 matching bases. Germline assignment: CDR1 GTSNPN and CDR2 SVGIG (reference sequence). The V end was cut by 5 bases, the J end by 5 bases, with 13 bases between. The CDR3 has 13 amino acids. CDR3 residues: CAWGWGGDQPQHF. For the CDR3, the DNA is TGTGCCTGGGGGTGGGGGGGTGATCAGCCCCAGCATTTT.

This chain uses TRBV3-1 (or the pseudogene TRBV3-2) with TRBJ1-3; TRBD1 might be the D (5 bases). V was trimmed by 0 bases and J by 4 bases, leaving 10 bases between them. This CDR3 contains 15 residues. Germline lookup yields CDR1 LGHDT and CDR2 YNNKEL (reference sequence). CDR3 nucleotide sequence: TGTGCCAGCAGCCAAGACAGGGTAGCCGGAAACACCATATATTTT. As protein: CASSQDRVAGNTIYF.

This clone has only one observation. This chain uses TRBV18 with TRBJ1-2, with TRBD1 matching 8 bases. Trimming removed 6 bases from V and 6 bases from J; junction bases left unmatched: 12. Germline-derived CDR1 and CDR2 are KGHSH and LQKENI. The CDR3 extends over 15 amino acids. The CDR3 here is CASSPGGQGADGYTF. In DNA form, the CDR3 reads TGTGCCAGCTCGCCCGGAGGACAGGGCGCGGATGGCTACACCTTC.

The J gene is TRBJ2-3, the V gene TRBV3-1 (or the pseudogene TRBV3-2); D might be TRBD2 (5 bases). The CDR3 loop spans 15 amino acids. From germline, CDR1 is LGHDT and CDR2 YNNKEL (reference sequence). V dropped 4 bases and J dropped 4 bases, with 15 bases sitting between them. The CDR3 DNA reads TGTGCCAGCAGCCGGAGGAGACTAAGGGCAGATACGCAGTATTTT. Protein: CASSRRRLRADTQYF.

V is TRBV19 and J is TRBJ2-1; D perhaps matches TRBD2 (5 bases). The CDR3 totals 17 residues. Germline V lookup: CDR1 LNHDA, CDR2 SQIVND (reference sequence). V lost 1 base to trimming and J lost 0 bases, with 13 bases between them. CDR3 region: CASSIGQKRSSYNEQFF. The CDR3 DNA is TGTGCCAGTAGTATAGGGCAGAAGCGGAGCTCCTACAATGAGCAGTTCTTC.

This sequence joins TRBV6-2 or TRBV6-3 and TRBJ2-5; maybe TRBD2 (6 bases). The CDR3 covers 12 residues. CDR1 is MNHEY, CDR2 SVGEGT, per germline. The V gene lost 6 bases and the J gene lost 7 bases, with 12 bases spanning the gap. The CDR3 region has the DNA TGTGCCAGCAGCCGGGACTCGGGGACCCAGTACTTC. This sequence encodes CASSRDSGTQYF.

The chain joins TRBV5-1 to TRBJ1-4; TRBD1 is a possible D gene (5 bases). V was shortened by 1 base and J by 5 bases, with 15 bases between the two germline ends. CDR3 length: 16 amino acids. CDR1 and CDR2 (germline): SGHRS, YFSETQ. CDR3 sequence (DNA): TGCGCCAGCAGCTTGTTGGGGGGAGGGATAAATGAAAAACTGTTTTTT. This gives the protein CASSLLGGGINEKLFF.

The V and J genes are TRBV5-5 and TRBJ1-2; 7 bases match TRBD1. CDR1 is SGHKS and CDR2 is YYEKEE in the germline V gene (reference sequence). This CDR3 has 14 amino acids. Losses at the gene ends were 0 bases for V and 2 bases for J; bases not matched to a gene: 1. The CDR3, as DNA: TGTGCCAGCAGCTTGGTGGGACAGAACTATGGCTACACCTTC. The encoded protein is CASSLVGQNYGYTF.